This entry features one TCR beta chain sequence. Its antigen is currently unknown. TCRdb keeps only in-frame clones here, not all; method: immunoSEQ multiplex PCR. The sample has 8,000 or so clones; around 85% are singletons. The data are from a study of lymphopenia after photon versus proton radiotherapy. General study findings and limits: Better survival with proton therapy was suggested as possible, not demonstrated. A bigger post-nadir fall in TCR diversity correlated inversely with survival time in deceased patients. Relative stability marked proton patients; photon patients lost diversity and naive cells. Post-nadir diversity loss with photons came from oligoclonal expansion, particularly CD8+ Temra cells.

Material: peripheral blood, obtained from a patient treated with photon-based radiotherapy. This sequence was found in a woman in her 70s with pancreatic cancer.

CDR3 region: CASSPDRANSPLHF. The CDR3 nucleotides are TGTGCCAGCAGTCCGGACAGGGCAAATTCACCCCTCCACTTT. The genes are TRBV27 and TRBJ1-6, with 8 nucleotides matching TRBD1. Trimming cost V 5 bases and J 7 bases; bases outside gene matches: 4. The length of the CDR3 is 14 residues. Germline values: CDR1 MNHEY, CDR2 SMNVEV (reference sequence).